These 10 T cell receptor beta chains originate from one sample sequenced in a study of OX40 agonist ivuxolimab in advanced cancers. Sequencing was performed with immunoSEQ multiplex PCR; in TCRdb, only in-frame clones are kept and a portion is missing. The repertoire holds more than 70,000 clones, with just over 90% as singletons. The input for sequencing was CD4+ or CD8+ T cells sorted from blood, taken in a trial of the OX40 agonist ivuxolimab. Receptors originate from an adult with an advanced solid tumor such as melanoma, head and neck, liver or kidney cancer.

This CDR3 is CASSARPGTQPREQYF. In DNA form, the CDR3 reads TGCGCCAGCAGCGCTAGACCCGGGACTCAGCCGCGAGAGCAGTACTTC. This rearrangement joins TRBV5-1 to TRBJ2-7; a weak D match, TRBD2 (6 bases). There are 16 residues in the CDR3. Germline V gene data show CDR1 as SGHRS and CDR2 as YFSETQ. The ends were cut back, 4 bases at V and 7 bases at J, with 24 bases in the middle.

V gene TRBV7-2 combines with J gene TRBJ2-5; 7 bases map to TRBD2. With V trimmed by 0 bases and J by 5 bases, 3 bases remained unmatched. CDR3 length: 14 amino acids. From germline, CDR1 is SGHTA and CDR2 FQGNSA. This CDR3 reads CASSLAGGVETQYF. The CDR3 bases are TGTGCCAGCAGCTTAGCGGGAGGGGTGGAGACCCAGTACTTC.

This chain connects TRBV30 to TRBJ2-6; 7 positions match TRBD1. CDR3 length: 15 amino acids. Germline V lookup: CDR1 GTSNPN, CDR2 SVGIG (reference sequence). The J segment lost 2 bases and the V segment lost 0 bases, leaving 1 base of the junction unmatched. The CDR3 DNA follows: TGTGCCTGGAGTGTGGGGACAGCTGGGGCCAACGTCCTGACTTTC. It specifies CAWSVGTAGANVLTF.

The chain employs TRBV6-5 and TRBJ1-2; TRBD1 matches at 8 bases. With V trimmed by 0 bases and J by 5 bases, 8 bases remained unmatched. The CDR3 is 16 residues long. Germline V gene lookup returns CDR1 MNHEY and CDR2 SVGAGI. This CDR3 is CASSYSSQGATYGYTF. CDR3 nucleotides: TGTGCCAGCAGTTACTCGAGTCAGGGGGCGACATATGGCTACACCTTC.

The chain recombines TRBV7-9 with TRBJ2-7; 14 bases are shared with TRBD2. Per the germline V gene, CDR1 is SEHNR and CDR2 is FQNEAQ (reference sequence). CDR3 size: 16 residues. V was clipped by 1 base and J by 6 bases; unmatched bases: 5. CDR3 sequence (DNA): TGTGCCAGCAGCTTAGGACTAGCGGGAGGGCCAGGCGAGCAGTACTTC. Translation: CASSLGLAGGPGEQYF.

The CDR3 coding sequence is TGTGCCAGCAGATTCTCTAGCGGTACAGATACGCAGTATTTT. Translating gives CASRFSSGTDTQYF. This chain joins TRBV6-4 and TRBJ2-3; 7 nucleotides align to TRBD2. This CDR3 has 14 amino acids. The germline gives CDR1 MRHNA, CDR2 SNTAGT. Losses at the gene ends were 6 bases for V and 3 bases for J; bases not matched to a gene: 6.

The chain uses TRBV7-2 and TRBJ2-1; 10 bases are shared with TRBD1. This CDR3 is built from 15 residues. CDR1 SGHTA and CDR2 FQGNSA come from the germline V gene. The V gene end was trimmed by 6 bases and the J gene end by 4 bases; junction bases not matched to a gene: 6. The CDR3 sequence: CASRVDRGAYNEQFF. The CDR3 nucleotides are TGTGCCAGCAGGGTGGACAGGGGGGCTTACAATGAGCAGTTCTTC.

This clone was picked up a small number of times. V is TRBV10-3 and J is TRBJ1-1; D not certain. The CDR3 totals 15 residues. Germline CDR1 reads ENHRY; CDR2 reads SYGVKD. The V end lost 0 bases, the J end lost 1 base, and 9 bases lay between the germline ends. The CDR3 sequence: CAISESSQRNTEAFF. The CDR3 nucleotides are TGTGCCATCAGTGAGTCTTCGCAGAGGAACACTGAAGCTTTCTTT.

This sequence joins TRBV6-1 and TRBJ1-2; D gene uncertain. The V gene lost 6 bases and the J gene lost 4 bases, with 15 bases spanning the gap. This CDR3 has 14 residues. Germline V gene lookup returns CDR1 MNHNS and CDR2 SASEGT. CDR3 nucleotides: TGTGCCAGCAGAGAACGGGAGGTTACCTATGGCTACACCTTC. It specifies CASREREVTYGYTF.

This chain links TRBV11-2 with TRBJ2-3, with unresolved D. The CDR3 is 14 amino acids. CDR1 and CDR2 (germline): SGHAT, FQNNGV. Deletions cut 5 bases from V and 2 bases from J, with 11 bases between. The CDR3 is CASSRSLTTDTQYF. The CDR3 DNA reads TGTGCCAGCAGCCGTTCCCTTACCACAGATACGCAGTATTTT.